This T cell receptor (beta chain) stems from a study of T-cell memory formation after mild COVID-19 (dated by TCRdb to the early 2020s). Study-level background: TCR sequence clusters from the two donors were found to be largely donor specific. In two donors, T-cell clones that expanded and contracted after mild COVID-19 were followed by sequencing TCRalpha and TCRbeta repertoires longitudinally. Two young, previously healthy adult volunteers made up the cohort, one male and one female.

Concerning this clonotype: What this receptor recognizes is not known. Qualities for individual bases were not recorded, and no much larger clone is one base off.

Ficoll-Paque density gradient centrifugation was used to isolate PBMCs. Measured from the cysteine to the phenylalanine, the CDR3 is 15 residues long. Kept here is only the CDR3 DNA, which spans 45 bases and is read in frame from base 1. V loses 3 bases, J loses 6 bases, and the germline ends lie 16 bases apart. Per the germline V gene, KGHDR is the CDR1 and SFDVKD is the CDR2. Study-level results and caveats: Contracting CD4+ clones appeared mostly in the CM and EM memory subsets, whereas CD8+ clones were enriched in EMRA. Some responding clones were detected in pre-infection memory, which suggested that pre-existing cross-reactive memory T cells had joined the SARS-CoV-2 response. Whether the second-wave clones peaking on day 37 were SARS-CoV-2 specific was not confirmed. Clones contracting from day 15 to 85 had balanced CD4/CD8 phenotypes, while a second wave expanding from day 15 to 37 was biased towards CD4+. Only two mild cases were covered in the study, and larger cohorts including severe cases with pre-infection samples were considered necessary.

This sample was sequenced with an Illumina NovaSeq 6000. cDNA libraries for TCRalpha and TCRbeta were prepared by 5'RACE using constant-segment primers, with sample barcodes and unique molecular identifiers added. Trizol reagent was used to extract RNA from every sample. Libraries were amplified in two PCR steps, with a second sample barcode and Illumina TruSeq adapters added in the second step. Libraries were sequenced on an Illumina NovaSeq with 2 x 150 bp paired-end reads. Turning to the authors' computational methods: With migec v1.2.7, reads were demultiplexed and then collapsed into UMI-guided consensus sequences. Using mixcr v2.1.11, UMI consensuses were aligned to TRA and TRB V and J templates and then assembled into clonotypes. Expanded or contracted clonotypes were those called significant by both edgeR and NoisET, with noise models trained on biological replicates. For edgeR calls, the thresholds were a false discovery rate-adjusted p below 0.01 and a log2 fold-change of 1. As an exploratory analysis of dynamics, PCA with hierarchical clustering was applied to max-normalized trajectories of the 1000 most abundant clonotypes. Separately sequenced CD4+ and CD8+ repertoires were used to assign a CD4 or CD8 phenotype to each responding clone. The public reads were reanalyzed by TCRdb: fastp trimming at Q25, MiXCR alignment, in-frame beta chains only. Identical CDR3 protein sequences are pooled into one entry, listed with their most common genes and DNA. Clone size and V and J calls follow TCRdb, not the original study. This sample has some 130,000 distinct CDR3 sequences in its table, and roughly 6.2% of those were observed once. The top ten clonotypes cover approximately 2.1% of the sample.

The receptor was derived from an adult woman who had mild COVID-19 (a few samples of this study predate the infection). The sample titles of this study are shuffled in the database, so cell type and time point are left out; the donor was told from shared clones. Sequencing input: PBMCs or a T cell subset sorted from them (not recorded which). This sequence uses TRBV24-1 and TRBJ1-1; the D gene is perhaps TRBD1, on 5 matching bases. The sequenced DNA is TGTGCCACCAGTGATCCGCGGTCAGGGAATGCTGAAGCTTTCTTT. This gives the protein CATSDPRSGNAEAFF.